The 25 T cell receptor beta chains in this list originate from one sample, sequenced in a study of blood T cell repertoires in COVID-19 (dated by TCRdb to about 2020). The library relied on the immunoSEQ multiplex PCR assay. Not all clones reach the TCRdb copy of this immuneACCESS table, which keeps in-frame sequences only. Checked studies attribute under half of the gap to unresolved V genes and leave the rest unexplained. The sample contains fewer than 300,000 clones, around 89% of them found a single time. The ten top clones hold roughly 6.3% of the sample. The sample consisted of peripheral blood. The receptors shown here come from a woman between 45 and 60 years old with COVID-19, enrolled during active disease.

The chain combines TRBV7-9 with TRBJ2-7; 8 bases line up with TRBD1. The CDR3 extends over 17 amino acids. V trimming: 5 bases; J trimming: 1 base; junction bases outside the gene matches: 13. Per germline, CDR1 SEHNR and CDR2 FQNEAQ (reference sequence). The CDR3 sequence: CASSLGPGQGISYEQYF. The CDR3 coding sequence is TGTGCCAGCAGCCTCGGCCCTGGACAGGGAATATCCTACGAGCAGTACTTC.

The chain employs TRBV20-1 and TRBJ2-5; unclear D gene. Trimming cost V 4 bases and J 5 bases, with 8 bases left between them. CDR1 and CDR2 (germline): DFQATT, SNEGSKA (reference sequence). CDR3 length: 11 residues. CDR3 in amino acids: CSAISSETQYF. In DNA form, the CDR3 reads TGCAGTGCTATATCGAGCGAGACCCAGTACTTC.

V and J are TRBV19 and TRBJ1-4; 7 nucleotides match TRBD1. The CDR3 sequence is 15 residues long. Germline lookup yields CDR1 LNHDA and CDR2 SQIVND (reference sequence). Trimming took 6 bases from V and 1 from J; bases not matched to a gene: 5. In DNA, the CDR3 is TGTGCCAGTAGACCCCGGACAGGAACTAATGAAAAACTGTTTTTT. This codes for CASRPRTGTNEKLFF.

This chain joins TRBV9 and TRBJ1-2; 9 nucleotides agree with TRBD1. The ends lost 0 bases at V and 4 bases at J; junction bases unmatched: 10. The CDR3 extends over 17 amino acids. The germline CDR1 and CDR2 sequences are SGDLS and YYNGEE. The CDR3 nucleotides are TGTGCCAGCAGCGTAGGCGGGACAGGGCGTACGAGCTATGGCTACACCTTC. This encodes CASSVGGTGRTSYGYTF.

The chain employs TRBV5-1 and TRBJ2-7; 9 bases are a match to TRBD2. J was trimmed by 4 bases and V by 4 bases; bases with no gene match: 9. This CDR3 is 15 amino acids long. Germline assignment: CDR1 SGHRS and CDR2 YFSETQ. DNA of the CDR3: TGCGCCAGCAGCACCAGTAGCGGGAGTTTGTACGAGCAGTACTTC. It encodes CASSTSSGSLYEQYF.

This chain joins TRBV3-1 (or the pseudogene TRBV3-2) and TRBJ1-1; TRBD1 matches at 8 bases. In germline, CDR1 is LGHDT, CDR2 YNNKEL (reference sequence). Trimming removed 8 bases from V and 7 bases from J; junction bases left unmatched: 9. CDR3 size: 13 residues. Here the CDR3 reads CASARQGAGEAFF. The CDR3 DNA sequence: TGTGCCAGCGCAAGGCAGGGGGCCGGTGAAGCTTTCTTT.

The V and J genes are TRBV6-4 and TRBJ2-1, with 10 nucleotides matching TRBD2. Germline V gives CDR1 MRHNA, CDR2 SNTAGT. The CDR3 totals 16 residues. Trimming cost V 1 base and J 6 bases; bases outside gene matches: 6. The CDR3 DNA sequence: TGTGCCAGCAGTGACTACCCAGCGGGAGGGCCCAATGAGCAGTTCTTC. Translation: CASSDYPAGGPNEQFF.

This clone was detected only a few times. Within the sample, other DNA sequences also encode this same CDR3. This rearrangement joins TRBV5-1 to TRBJ1-1, with D hard to call. Trimming removed 0 bases from V and 0 bases from J, with 9 bases in between. Germline CDR1 is SGHRS and CDR2 is YFSETQ. The CDR3 extends over 15 amino acids. The chain's CDR3 is CASSLVQSMNTEAFF. CDR3 nucleotides: TGCGCCAGCAGCTTGGTACAGTCAATGAACACTGAAGCTTTCTTT.

The chain links TRBV7-6 to TRBJ2-1; 8 nucleotides agree with TRBD2. After removal of 3 bases from V and 9 bases from J, the junction contained 10 bases not matched to a gene. The CDR3 covers 15 residues. CDR1 SGHVS and CDR2 FNYEAQ come from the germline V gene. In nucleotides, the CDR3 is TGTGCCAGCAGCTTTGGGTCCAGCGGGAGCGGTGAGCAGTTCTTC. Encoded protein: CASSFGSSGSGEQFF.

As DNA, the CDR3 is TGTGCCAGCAGCCCCCGGGTGGGTATGAACACTGAAGCTTTCTTT. Translation: CASSPRVGMNTEAFF. This rearrangement joins TRBV11-3 to TRBJ1-1; D uncertain. Germline CDR1 and CDR2: SGHNT and YENEEA. This CDR3 is built from 15 residues. Trimming removed 5 bases at V and 0 bases at J, with 13 bases between.

The rearrangement links TRBV13 to TRBJ2-7; the match to TRBD2 covers 7 bases. Germline CDR1 and CDR2: PRHDT and FYEKMQ (reference sequence). Germline trimming cut 2 bases from V and 0 bases from J; bases unmatched to any gene: 4. There are 15 residues in the CDR3. The CDR3 reads CASSLRGGSSYEQYF. The DNA for the CDR3 is TGTGCCAGCAGCTTACGGGGCGGGAGCTCCTACGAGCAGTACTTC. The variable domain in full, completed from reference TRBV13 and TRBJ2-7, reads AAGVIQSPRHLIKEKRETATLKCYPIPRHDTVYWYQQGPGQDPQFLISFYEKMQSDKGSIPDRFSAQQFSDYHSELNMSSLELGDSALYFCASSLRGGSSYEQYFGPGTRLTVT.

This chain links TRBV2 with TRBJ2-2; 7 positions agree with TRBD1. The CDR3 runs 17 residues. The V and J ends lost 7 bases and 7 bases, in that order; junction bases with no gene match: 18. Germline V gene lookup returns CDR1 SNHLY and CDR2 FYNNEI. The CDR3 DNA reads TGTGCCAGCATTAAAGACAGGGCGCCTACGAATATCGGGGAGCTGTTTTTT. Residues: CASIKDRAPTNIGELFF.

J is TRBJ2-7 and V is TRBV10-3, with 8 positions matching TRBD2. Germline values: CDR1 ENHRY, CDR2 SYGVKD. The CDR3 length is 17 residues. J was trimmed by 4 bases and V by 6 bases; bases with no gene match: 17. The CDR3 bases are TGTGCCATCAGCATCACAAGCGGGAGCACCGCGGGGTACGAGCAGTACTTC. Its translation is CAISITSGSTAGYEQYF.

The rearrangement uses TRBV15 and TRBJ1-2; 8 nucleotides match TRBD1. J gave up 5 bases and V 3 bases, and 2 bases lay outside the gene matches. Germline CDR1 LNHNV, CDR2 YYDKDF (reference sequence). The CDR3 is 13 amino acids. The DNA of the CDR3 is TGTGCCACCAGCAGTGGGACAGGTTATGGCTACACCTTC. Translating it yields CATSSGTGYGYTF.

The chain combines TRBV5-8 with TRBJ2-7, with TRBD2 matching over 13 bases. Trimming at V came to 4 bases and at J to 2 bases, leaving 6 bases not matched to a gene. CDR3 size: 16 residues. The germline gives CDR1 SGHTS, CDR2 YDEGEE. The CDR3 sequence is CASSAGLAGLPYEQYF. DNA of the CDR3: TGTGCCAGCAGCGCGGGACTAGCGGGACTCCCCTACGAGCAGTACTTC.

The DNA for the CDR3 is TGTGCCAGCAGCGTAGACACAGGCCAAAACTATGGCTACACCTTC. It is translated as CASSVDTGQNYGYTF. The rearrangement joins TRBV9 to TRBJ1-2; the D gene is possibly TRBD1 (5 bases). The V gene lost 0 bases and the J gene lost 2 bases, with 11 bases spanning the gap. Germline V gene lookup returns CDR1 SGDLS and CDR2 YYNGEE. The CDR3 spans 15 residues.

The chain has TRBV5-1 and TRBJ2-1; 8 nucleotides line up with TRBD1. The CDR3 length is 16 residues. CDR1 SGHRS and CDR2 YFSETQ come from the germline V gene. The V gene end was trimmed by 4 bases and the J gene end by 0 bases; junction bases not matched to a gene: 6. The CDR3 protein is CASSKRQGSSYNEQFF. Written as DNA, the CDR3 is TGCGCCAGCAGCAAAAGACAGGGGAGCTCCTACAATGAGCAGTTCTTC. Full variable domain (rest looked up from reference TRBV5-1 and TRBJ2-1): KAGVTQTPRYLIKTRGQQVTLSCSPISGHRSVSWYQQTPGQGLQFLFEYFSETQRNKGNFPGRFSGRQFSNSRSEMNVSTLELGDSALYLCASSKRQGSSYNEQFFGPGTRLTVL.

A single count supports this clone. The chain links TRBV7-2 to TRBJ1-2; 7 bases are shared with TRBD1. Germline CDR1 and CDR2: SGHTA and FQGNSA. The CDR3 length is 19 residues. Trimming removed 1 base from V and 3 bases from J; junction bases left unmatched: 17. Written as DNA, the CDR3 is TGTGCCAGCAGCTTAGGTTTAGTATTAGTACAGGGGATTTACTATGGCTACACCTTC. Encoded protein: CASSLGLVLVQGIYYGYTF.

This clone has just one count. The CDR3 region is CASSQDPVNYGYTF. The CDR3 DNA reads as TGTGCCAGCAGCCAAGATCCAGTTAACTATGGCTACACCTTC. The chain is built from TRBV14 and TRBJ1-2; D remains unclear. Per germline, CDR1 SGHDN and CDR2 FVKESK. The CDR3 length is 14 residues. V lost 0 bases and J 1 base, leaving 6 bases between the germline ends.

V is TRBV7-9 and J is TRBJ2-7; 7 bases line up with TRBD1. This CDR3 spans 14 amino acids. Trimming took 5 bases from V and 2 from J; bases not matched to a gene: 6. Germline CDR1 reads SEHNR; CDR2 reads FQNEAQ (reference sequence). The CDR3 nucleotides are TGTGCCAGCAGCCCTGACAGGGACACCTACGAGCAGTACTTC. Amino acid sequence: CASSPDRDTYEQYF.

A single count supports this clone. Other DNA sequences within the sample encode an identical CDR3. The chain joins TRBV19 to TRBJ1-1, with D perhaps TRBD1 (6 bases). Looked up from germline, CDR1 is LNHDA and CDR2 is SQIVND (reference sequence). The CDR3 runs to 14 residues. V was pared by 5 bases and J by 0 bases, with 10 bases between. CDR3 in amino acids: CASSPQGLNTEAFF. The DNA of the CDR3 is TGTGCCAGTAGTCCGCAGGGGTTGAACACTGAAGCTTTCTTT.

The J gene is TRBJ2-1, the V gene TRBV2; D not certain. Germline loops: CDR1 SNHLY, CDR2 FYNNEI. CDR3 size: 16 residues. V lost 1 base, J lost 3 bases, and 13 bases lay in between. DNA of the CDR3: TGTGCCAGCAGTGAAGGGCGGCCAGTAGACTACAATGAGCAGTTCTTC. Protein: CASSEGRPVDYNEQFF.

In its sample, this clone was seen once. The chain has TRBV11-3 and TRBJ2-7, with TRBD2 matching 10 bases. Germline V CDR1 and CDR2: SGHNT, YENEEA. Trimming removed 0 bases from V and 5 bases from J; junction bases left unmatched: 4. The CDR3 consists of 15 residues. In DNA, the CDR3 is TGTGCCAGCAGCTTAGACGGCCTAGCGGGGGACGAGCAGTACTTC. Translation: CASSLDGLAGDEQYF.

The rearrangement links TRBV4-1 to TRBJ2-1, with 7 positions matching TRBD2. The V gene end was trimmed by 3 bases and the J gene end by 2 bases; junction bases not matched to a gene: 13. Germline assignment: CDR1 MGHRA and CDR2 YSYEKL. The CDR3 is 18 amino acids. DNA of the CDR3: TGCGCCAGCAGCCAGGGGAGGGAGACTAGCCTTACCTACAATGAGCAGTTCTTC. Its protein product is CASSQGRETSLTYNEQFF.

The V call is TRBV30, the J call TRBJ1-4, with D possibly being TRBD1 (5 bases). Germline CDR1 and CDR2: GTSNPN and SVGIG (reference sequence). The CDR3 has 16 amino acids. V was pared by 0 bases and J by 0 bases, with 11 bases between. The CDR3 DNA follows: TGTGCCTGGAGTGTAGGGGCAGCCGCAACTAATGAAAAACTGTTTTTT. Protein sequence: CAWSVGAAATNEKLFF.